The 9 T cell receptor beta chains in this list originate from one sample, sequenced in a study of T cell changes during pregnancy in multiple sclerosis. This table comes from immunoSEQ multiplex PCR, and its TCRdb copy is limited to in-frame clones, with some not included. The table shows over 30,000 clones, with about 90% occurring only once. This specimen consisted of CD4+ T cells from peripheral blood mononuclear cells, obtained in the second trimester of pregnancy. Receptor source: a female donor in good health, enrolled as a control in a pregnancy study.

This sequence joins TRBV9 and TRBJ2-5, with TRBD1 matching over 7 bases. The CDR3 sequence is 14 residues long. With V trimmed by 4 bases and J by 5 bases, 8 bases remained unmatched. The germline CDR1 and CDR2 sequences are SGDLS and YYNGEE. The CDR3 DNA is TGTGCCAGCAGCCTCTTGGGGACAGAGGAGACCCAGTACTTC. The encoded protein is CASSLLGTEETQYF.

The chain recombines TRBV28 with TRBJ1-1; 7 positions match TRBD1. The V gene end was trimmed by 3 bases and the J gene end by 10 bases; junction bases not matched to a gene: 14. The CDR3 totals 15 residues. Per germline, CDR1 MDHEN and CDR2 SYDVKM. The CDR3 DNA reads TGTGCCAGCAGTTTCCCCACAGGGGCCCGGACGGGAGCTTTCTTT. This gives the protein CASSFPTGARTGAFF.

The rearrangement uses TRBV7-9 and TRBJ1-2; 11 bases agree with TRBD1. V lost 7 bases to trimming and J lost 3 bases; unmatched junction nucleotides: 4. Germline assignment: CDR1 SEHNR and CDR2 FQNEAQ (reference sequence). The CDR3 spans 14 residues. The CDR3 region has the DNA TGTGCCAGCACCCGGACAGGGGGCGACTATGGCTACACCTTC. Translating it yields CASTRTGGDYGYTF.

The V and J genes are TRBV4-2 and TRBJ2-5, with TRBD1 matching over 9 bases. The CDR3 is made up of 15 amino acids. CDR1 and CDR2 from the germline V gene are LGHNA and YNFKEQ. The trim removed 4 bases at V and 5 bases at J, leaving 8 bases unmatched. Here the CDR3 DNA reads TGTGCCAGCAGCCTCTCTCAGGGACAGGGTGAGACCCAGTACTTC. This sequence encodes CASSLSQGQGETQYF.

V is TRBV4-2 and J is TRBJ2-7; 10 bases agree with TRBD1. The CDR3 extends over 16 amino acids. Germline trimming cut 5 bases from V and 3 bases from J; bases unmatched to any gene: 10. Per germline, CDR1 LGHNA and CDR2 YNFKEQ. The CDR3 region is CASSSDRDRGRYEQYF. CDR3 DNA sequence: TGTGCCAGCAGCTCGGACCGGGACAGGGGCCGCTACGAGCAGTACTTC.

The V gene is TRBV5-1, the J gene TRBJ2-6, with D possibly matching TRBD1 (6 bases). The germline V gene encodes CDR1 SGHRS and CDR2 YFSETQ. Trimming stripped 1 base from V and 4 bases from J, with 15 bases between. The CDR3 is made up of 17 amino acids. For the CDR3, the DNA is TGCGCCAGCAGCTTGTGGCAGGGGCGATCCGGGGCCAACGTCCTGACTTTC. It specifies CASSLWQGRSGANVLTF.

The chain links TRBV4-2 to TRBJ1-1; the D gene is possibly TRBD1 (6 bases). The V gene lost 0 bases and the J gene lost 2 bases, with 13 bases spanning the gap. The CDR3 is made up of 16 amino acids. Germline CDR1 reads LGHNA; CDR2 reads YNFKEQ. The CDR3 spells CASSQDGQTANTEAFF. The CDR3 DNA follows: TGTGCCAGCAGCCAAGATGGACAGACGGCAAACACTGAAGCTTTCTTT.

V and J are TRBV7-2 and TRBJ1-2; 7 bases match TRBD1. Germline CDR1 and CDR2: SGHTA and FQGNSA. The CDR3 is 13 amino acids. J lost 7 bases, V lost 5 bases, and 7 bases had no gene match. The CDR3 region is CASSLTGAFGYTF. CDR3 nucleotides: TGTGCCAGCAGCCTCACAGGGGCCTTTGGCTACACCTTC. Full variable domain (remainder filled in from reference TRBV7-2 and TRBJ1-2): GAGVSQSPSNKVTEKGKDVELRCDPISGHTALYWYRQSLGQGLEFLIYFQGNSAPDKSGLPSDRFSAERTGGSVSTLTIQRTQQEDSAVYLCASSLTGAFGYTFGSGTRLTVV.

The rearrangement uses TRBV6-5 and TRBJ1-1, with TRBD1 matching over 9 bases. This CDR3 is built from 15 residues. Germline lookup yields CDR1 MNHEY and CDR2 SVGAGI. V was clipped by 4 bases and J by 8 bases; unmatched bases: 11. CDR3 loop: CASSLLGTGRGEAFF. The DNA for the CDR3 is TGTGCCAGCAGTTTACTCGGGACAGGGCGGGGAGAAGCTTTCTTT.